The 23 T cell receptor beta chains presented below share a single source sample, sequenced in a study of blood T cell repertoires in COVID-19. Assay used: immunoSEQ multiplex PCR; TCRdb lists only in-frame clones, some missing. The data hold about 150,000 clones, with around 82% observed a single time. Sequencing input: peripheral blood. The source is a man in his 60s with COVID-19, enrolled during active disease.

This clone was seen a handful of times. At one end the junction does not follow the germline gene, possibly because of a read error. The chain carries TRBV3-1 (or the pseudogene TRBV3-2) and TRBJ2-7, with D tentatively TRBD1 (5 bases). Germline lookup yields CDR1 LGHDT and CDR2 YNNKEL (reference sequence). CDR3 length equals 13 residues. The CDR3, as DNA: TGTGCCAGCAGCCAAGATCTTTCCCTATCGACAGACTTC. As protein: CASSQDLSLSTDF.

The CDR3 coding sequence is TGTGCCAGCAGCCAAGTTGATAGCAATGAGCAGTTCTTC. Encoded protein: CASSQVDSNEQFF. The chain combines TRBV3-1 (or the pseudogene TRBV3-2) with TRBJ2-1; D is ambiguous. V lost 1 base and J lost 6, with 7 bases in between. The CDR3 runs 13 residues. The V gene's germline CDR1 is LGHDT and CDR2 YNNKEL (reference sequence).

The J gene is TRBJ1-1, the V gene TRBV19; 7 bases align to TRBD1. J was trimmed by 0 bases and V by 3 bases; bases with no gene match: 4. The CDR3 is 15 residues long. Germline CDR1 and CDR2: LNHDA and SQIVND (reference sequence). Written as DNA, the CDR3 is TGTGCCAGTAGTATGGCCGGGACAGTGAACACTGAAGCTTTCTTT. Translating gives CASSMAGTVNTEAFF.

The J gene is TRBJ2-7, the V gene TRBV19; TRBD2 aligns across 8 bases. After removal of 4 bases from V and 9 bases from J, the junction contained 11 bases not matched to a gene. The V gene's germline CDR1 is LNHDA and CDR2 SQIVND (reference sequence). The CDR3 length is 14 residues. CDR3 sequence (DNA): TGTGCCAGTAGTACGGGAGGGACAAGTGGCGCGCAGTACTTC. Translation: CASSTGGTSGAQYF. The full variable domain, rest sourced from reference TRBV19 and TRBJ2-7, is DGGITQSPKYLFRKEGQNVTLSCEQNLNHDAMYWYRQDPGQGLRLIYYSQIVNDFQKGDIAEGYSVSREKKESFPLTVTSAQKNPTAFYLCASSTGGTSGAQYFGPGTRLTVT.

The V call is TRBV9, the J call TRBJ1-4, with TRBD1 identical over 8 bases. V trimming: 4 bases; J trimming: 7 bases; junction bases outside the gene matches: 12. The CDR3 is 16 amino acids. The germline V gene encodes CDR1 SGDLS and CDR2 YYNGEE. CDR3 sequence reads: CASSPTGGAQGEKLFF. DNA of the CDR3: TGTGCCAGCAGCCCCACAGGGGGGGCCCAGGGTGAAAAACTGTTTTTT.

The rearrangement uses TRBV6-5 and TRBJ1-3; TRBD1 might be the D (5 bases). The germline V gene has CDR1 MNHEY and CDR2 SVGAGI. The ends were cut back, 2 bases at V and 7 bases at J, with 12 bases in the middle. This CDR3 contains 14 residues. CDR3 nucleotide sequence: TGTGCCAGCAGTTACGGTTCACAGGCGAACACCATATATTTT. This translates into CASSYGSQANTIYF.

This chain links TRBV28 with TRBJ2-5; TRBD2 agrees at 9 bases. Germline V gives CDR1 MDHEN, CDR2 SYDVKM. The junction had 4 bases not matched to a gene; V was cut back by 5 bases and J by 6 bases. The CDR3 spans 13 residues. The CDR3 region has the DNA TGTGCCAGCAGTCTAGCGGGGTTGAAGACCCAGTACTTC. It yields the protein CASSLAGLKTQYF.

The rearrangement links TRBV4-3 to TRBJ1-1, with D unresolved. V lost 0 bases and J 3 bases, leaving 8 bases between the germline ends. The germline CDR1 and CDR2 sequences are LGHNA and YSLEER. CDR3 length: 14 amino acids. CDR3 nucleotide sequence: TGCGCCAGCAGCCAAGATGCGGCAGACACTGAAGCTTTCTTT. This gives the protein CASSQDAADTEAFF.

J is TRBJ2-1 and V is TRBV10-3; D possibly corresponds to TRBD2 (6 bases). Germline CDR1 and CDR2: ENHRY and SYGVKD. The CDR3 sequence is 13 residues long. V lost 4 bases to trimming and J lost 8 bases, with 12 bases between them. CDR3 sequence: CAISASEGHEQFF. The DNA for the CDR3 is TGTGCCATCAGTGCTAGCGAGGGCCATGAGCAGTTCTTC.

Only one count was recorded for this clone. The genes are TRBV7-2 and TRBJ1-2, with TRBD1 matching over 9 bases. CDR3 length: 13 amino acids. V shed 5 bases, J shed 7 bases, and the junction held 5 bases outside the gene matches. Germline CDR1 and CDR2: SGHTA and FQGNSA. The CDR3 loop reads CASSTTGGSGYTF. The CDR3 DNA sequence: TGTGCCAGCAGCACTACAGGGGGCTCTGGCTACACCTTC.

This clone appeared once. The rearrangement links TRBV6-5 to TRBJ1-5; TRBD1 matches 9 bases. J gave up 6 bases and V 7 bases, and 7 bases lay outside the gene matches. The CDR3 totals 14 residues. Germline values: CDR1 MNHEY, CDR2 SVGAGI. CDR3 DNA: TGTGCCAGCAATCCGGGACAGGGTGCTCAGCCCCAGCATTTT. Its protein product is CASNPGQGAQPQHF.

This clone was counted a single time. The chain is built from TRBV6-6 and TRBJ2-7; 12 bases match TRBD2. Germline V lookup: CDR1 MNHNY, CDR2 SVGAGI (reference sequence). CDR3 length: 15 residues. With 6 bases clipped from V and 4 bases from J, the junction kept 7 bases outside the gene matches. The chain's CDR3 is CASSPSGRASYEQYF. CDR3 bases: TGTGCCAGCAGCCCTAGCGGGAGGGCTTCGTACGAGCAGTACTTC.

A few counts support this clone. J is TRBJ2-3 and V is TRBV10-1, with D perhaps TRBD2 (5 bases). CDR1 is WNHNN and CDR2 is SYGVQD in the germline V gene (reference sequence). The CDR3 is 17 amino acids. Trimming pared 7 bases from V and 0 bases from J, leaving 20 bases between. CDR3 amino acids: CASKKNSGYYSTDTQYF. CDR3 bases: TGCGCCAGCAAGAAGAACAGCGGATACTATAGCACAGATACGCAGTATTTT.

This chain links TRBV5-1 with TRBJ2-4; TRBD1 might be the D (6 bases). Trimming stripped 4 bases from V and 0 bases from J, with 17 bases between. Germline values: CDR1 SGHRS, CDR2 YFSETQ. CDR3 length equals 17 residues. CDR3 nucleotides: TGCGCCAGCAGCCCAACGACAGGCCCTCTAGCCAAAAACATTCAGTACTTC. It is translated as CASSPTTGPLAKNIQYF.

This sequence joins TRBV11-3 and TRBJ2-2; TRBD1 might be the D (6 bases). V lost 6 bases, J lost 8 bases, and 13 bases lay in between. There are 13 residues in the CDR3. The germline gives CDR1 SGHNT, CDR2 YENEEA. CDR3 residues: CASRFPGEGELFF. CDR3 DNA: TGTGCCAGCAGATTTCCAGGGGAGGGGGAGCTGTTTTTT.

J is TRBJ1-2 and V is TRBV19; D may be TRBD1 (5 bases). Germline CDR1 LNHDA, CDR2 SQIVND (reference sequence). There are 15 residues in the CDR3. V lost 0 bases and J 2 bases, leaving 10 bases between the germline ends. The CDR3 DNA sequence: TGTGCCAGTAGTATAGATAGGGAGGGGAACTATGGCTACACCTTC. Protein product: CASSIDREGNYGYTF.

CDR3 coding DNA: TGTGCCAGCAGCGCCGACGGAGGGTCGGGGCTTGCCGGGGAGCTGTTTTTT. Translated, it gives CASSADGGSGLAGELFF. The J gene is TRBJ2-2, the V gene TRBV7-9; the D gene is possibly TRBD2 (6 bases). Trimming cost V 5 bases and J 6 bases, with 22 bases left between them. This CDR3 contains 17 residues. Germline V lookup: CDR1 SEHNR, CDR2 FQNEAQ (reference sequence).

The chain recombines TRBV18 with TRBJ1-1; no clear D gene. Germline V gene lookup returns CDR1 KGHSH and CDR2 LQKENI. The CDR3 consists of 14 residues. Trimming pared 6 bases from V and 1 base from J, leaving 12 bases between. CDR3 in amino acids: CASSLFAGNTEAFF. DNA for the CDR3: TGTGCCAGCTCCTTATTCGCGGGGAACACTGAAGCTTTCTTT.

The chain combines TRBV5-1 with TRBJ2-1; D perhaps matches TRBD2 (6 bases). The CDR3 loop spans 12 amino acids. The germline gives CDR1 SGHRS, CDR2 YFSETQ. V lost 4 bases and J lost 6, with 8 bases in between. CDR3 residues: CASSPLANEQFF. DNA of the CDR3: TGCGCCAGCAGCCCACTAGCCAATGAGCAGTTCTTC.

The CDR3 sequence is CAVGGNQPQHF. The CDR3 region has the DNA TGTGCGGTCGGGGGCAATCAGCCCCAGCATTTT. This chain joins TRBV11-2 and TRBJ1-5; D gene uncertain. CDR3 length equals 11 residues. From germline, CDR1 is SGHAT and CDR2 FQNNGV.

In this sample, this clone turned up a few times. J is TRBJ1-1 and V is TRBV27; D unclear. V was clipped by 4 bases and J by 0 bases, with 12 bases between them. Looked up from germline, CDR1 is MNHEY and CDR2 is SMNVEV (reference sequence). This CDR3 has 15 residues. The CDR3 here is CASSSKTTVNTEAFF. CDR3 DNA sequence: TGTGCCAGCAGTTCAAAGACAACAGTGAACACTGAAGCTTTCTTT.

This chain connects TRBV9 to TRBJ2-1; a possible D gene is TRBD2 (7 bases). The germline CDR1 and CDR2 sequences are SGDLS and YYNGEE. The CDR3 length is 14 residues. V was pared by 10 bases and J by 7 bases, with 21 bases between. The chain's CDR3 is CACQRGASGNEQFF. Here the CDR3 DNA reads TGTGCCTGCCAACGGGGGGCCTCTGGGAATGAGCAGTTCTTC.

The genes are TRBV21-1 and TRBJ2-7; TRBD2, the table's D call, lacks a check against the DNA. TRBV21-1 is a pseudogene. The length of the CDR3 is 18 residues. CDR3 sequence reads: CASSQGLAGGRAEYEQYF. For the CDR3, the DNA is TGTGCCAGCAGCCAAGGACTAGCGGGAGGACGTGCTGAGTACGAGCAGTACTTC.